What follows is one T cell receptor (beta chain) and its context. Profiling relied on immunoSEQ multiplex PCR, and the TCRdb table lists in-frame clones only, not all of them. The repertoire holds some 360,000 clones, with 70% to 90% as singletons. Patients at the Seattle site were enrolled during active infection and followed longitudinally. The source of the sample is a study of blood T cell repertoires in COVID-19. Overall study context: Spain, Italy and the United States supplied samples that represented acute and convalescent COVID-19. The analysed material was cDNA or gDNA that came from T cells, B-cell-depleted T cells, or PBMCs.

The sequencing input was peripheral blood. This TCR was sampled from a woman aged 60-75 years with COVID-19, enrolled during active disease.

CDR3 in amino acids: CASAPGTGRFSNQPQHF. As DNA, the CDR3 is TGTGCCAGTGCGCCGGGGACAGGGAGGTTTAGCAATCAGCCCCAGCATTTT. The chain recombines TRBV19 with TRBJ1-5; 9 nucleotides line up with TRBD1. The CDR3 has 17 residues. With 8 bases clipped from V and 0 bases from J, the junction kept 11 bases outside the gene matches. CDR1 is LNHDA and CDR2 is SQIVND in the germline V gene (reference sequence).